A single sample gave rise to the 12 T cell receptor beta chains below, sequenced in a study of T cell repertoires in cytomegalovirus infection. Via MiXCR, TCRdb re-called the reads, giving one row per CDR3 protein. The sample includes 300,000 or so distinct CDR3 sequences, around 9.1% of them seen just once. The sequenced material came from PBMCs. The receptors come from a human donor in good health (CMV status not recorded). Some clones in this sample may be carry-over from other donors' samples.

This clonotype was counted between two and nine times. V is TRBV20-1 and J is TRBJ1-2; D perhaps matches TRBD1 (6 bases). Germline assignment: CDR1 DFQATT and CDR2 SNEGSKA (reference sequence). Deletions cut 0 bases from V and 3 bases from J, with 14 bases between. This CDR3 region has 15 residues. The CDR3 nucleotides are TGCAGTGCTAGAGATTCTTCGGGGGCTTACTATGGCTACACCTTC. This translates into CSARDSSGAYYGYTF.

This clonotype was counted only a few times. This rearrangement joins TRBV20-1 to TRBJ2-1; D possibly uses TRBD1 or TRBD2 (5 bases each). V was trimmed by 4 bases and J by 0 bases, leaving 13 bases between them. The germline gives CDR1 DFQATT, CDR2 SNEGSKA (reference sequence). The CDR3 consists of 15 residues. In DNA form, the CDR3 reads TGCAGTGCTACGGACGGGGCAGGCTCCTACAATGAGCAGTTCTTC. It yields the protein CSATDGAGSYNEQFF.

This clonotype was observed many times. The chain employs TRBV4-2 and TRBJ2-1; D is unclear. Germline V gene sequence: CDR1 LGHNA, CDR2 YNFKEQ. CDR3 length: 16 residues. Trimming removed 0 bases at V and 0 bases at J, with 9 bases between. The CDR3 sequence is CASSQDMGSSYNEQFF. The CDR3 DNA follows: TGTGCCAGCAGCCAAGATATGGGCTCCTCCTACAATGAGCAGTTCTTC.

This clonotype was detected only a few times. This sequence joins TRBV6-6 and TRBJ2-7; D remains ambiguous. The CDR3 has 15 residues. The germline V gene has CDR1 MNHNY and CDR2 SVGAGI (reference sequence). V was cut by 0 bases and J by 0 bases, with 9 bases left in between. In DNA, the CDR3 is TGTGCCAGCAGTTACTCGAACGGTCACTCCTACGAGCAGTACGTC. It codes for CASSYSNGHSYEQYV.

In its sample, this clonotype was seen once. The DNA for the CDR3 is TGTGCCAGCAGCTCGTTGGGGGCGGGGAACACTGAAGCTTTCTTT. Translated, it gives CASSSLGAGNTEAFF. This chain joins TRBV7-2 and TRBJ1-1; tentatively, D is TRBD1 (6 bases). The CDR3 sequence is 15 residues long. V shed 4 bases and J shed 1 base, with 13 bases lying between them. Germline loops: CDR1 SGHTA, CDR2 FQGNSA.

This clonotype was counted a few times. J is TRBJ2-5 and V is TRBV20-1; possible D gene TRBD1, 6 bases. Germline V gives CDR1 DFQATT, CDR2 SNEGSKA (reference sequence). The CDR3 covers 13 residues. Trimming cost V 5 bases and J 4 bases, with 14 bases left between them. The CDR3 is CSAPTGLSETQYF. The CDR3 region has the DNA TGCAGTGCTCCCACAGGGCTATCAGAGACCCAGTACTTC.

This clonotype was seen more than once but under ten times. V gene TRBV7-9 combines with J gene TRBJ2-7; TRBD2 is a possible D gene (5 bases). Trimming removed 4 bases at V and 0 bases at J, with 16 bases between. CDR1 and CDR2 (germline): SEHNR, FQNEAQ (reference sequence). This CDR3 contains 16 residues. DNA of the CDR3: TGTGCCAGCAGCTCCTCGGTGGTTACTAGCTCCTACGAGCAGTACGTC. As protein: CASSSSVVTSSYEQYV.

This clonotype was counted many times. The rearrangement joins TRBV28 to TRBJ1-2, with D unresolved. Germline V gene data show CDR1 as MDHEN and CDR2 as SYDVKM. V dropped 6 bases and J dropped 4 bases, with 6 bases sitting between them. The CDR3 sequence is 11 residues long. CDR3 nucleotide sequence: TGTGCCAGCAGCGACCCCTATGGCTACACCTTC. Its translation is CASSDPYGYTF.

V usage is TRBV29-1 and J usage is TRBJ2-6; D remains unclear. Germline V gene lookup returns CDR1 SQVTM and CDR2 ANQGSEA. There are 17 residues in the CDR3. The V end was cut by 1 base, the J end by 0 bases, with 13 bases between. The CDR3 loop is CSVEARVLSSGANVLTF. The CDR3, as DNA: TGCAGCGTTGAAGCCAGAGTTCTTTCCTCTGGGGCCAACGTCCTGACTTTC.

In the case of this clonotype: Here the CDR3 omits its conserved ending phenylalanine or tryptophan, so a read error is the likely source. J is TRBJ2-3 and V is TRBV19; 8 bases agree with TRBD1. The J call may be mistaken, given a closer DNA end match to TRBJ1-5. The germline V gene encodes CDR1 LNHDA and CDR2 SQIVND (reference sequence). CDR3 length equals 15 residues. The CDR3 DNA reads as TGTGCCAGTAGTATCGGACAGGGATACACAGATACGCAGCATCTT. It yields the protein CASSIGQGYTDTQHL.

The CDR3, as DNA: TGTGCCAGCAAAGGGACAGCGAACACCGGGGAGCTGTTTTTT. Its protein is CASKGTANTGELFF. The genes are TRBV25-1 and TRBJ2-2, with 7 bases fitting TRBD1. V lost 7 bases, J lost 0 bases, and 2 bases stayed unmatched. Germline-derived CDR1 and CDR2 are MGHDK and SYGVNS. The CDR3 consists of 14 residues.

This clonotype appeared many times. The chain uses TRBV28 and TRBJ1-1; 10 bases are shared with TRBD1. Germline V gene sequence: CDR1 MDHEN, CDR2 SYDVKM. V lost 5 bases, J lost 4 bases, and 7 bases stayed unmatched. The CDR3 extends over 15 amino acids. CDR3 bases: TGTGCCAGCAGTCCCCCATGGACAGGGGGCACTGAAGCTTTCTTT. Its translation is CASSPPWTGGTEAFF.